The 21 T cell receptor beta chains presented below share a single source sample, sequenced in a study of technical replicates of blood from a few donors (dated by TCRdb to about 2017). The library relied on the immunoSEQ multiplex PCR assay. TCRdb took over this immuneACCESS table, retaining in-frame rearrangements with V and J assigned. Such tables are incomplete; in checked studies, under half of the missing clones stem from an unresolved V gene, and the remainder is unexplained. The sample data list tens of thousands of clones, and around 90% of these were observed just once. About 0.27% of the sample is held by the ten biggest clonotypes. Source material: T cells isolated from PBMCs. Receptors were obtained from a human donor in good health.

In DNA, the CDR3 is TGTGCCAGCAGCCAAGGGGCAGGCCCCCATGGCTACACCTTC. This codes for CASSQGAGPHGYTF. The chain uses TRBV14 and TRBJ1-2; no definite D call. Germline V gene lookup returns CDR1 SGHDN and CDR2 FVKESK. The CDR3 is 14 amino acids. The V and J ends lost 1 base and 6 bases respectively, with 12 bases between them.

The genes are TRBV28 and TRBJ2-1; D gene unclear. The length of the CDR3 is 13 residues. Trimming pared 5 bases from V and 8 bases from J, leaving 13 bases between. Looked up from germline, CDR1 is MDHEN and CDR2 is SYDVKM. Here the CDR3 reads CASSTRWADEQFF. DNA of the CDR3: TGTGCCAGCAGTACGCGTTGGGCAGATGAGCAGTTCTTC.

This CDR3 reads CATNQMTSTDTQYF. The CDR3 nucleotides read TGTGCCACCAACCAGATGACTAGCACAGATACGCAGTATTTT. This chain connects TRBV11-2 to TRBJ2-3; unclear D gene. Germline CDR1 is SGHAT and CDR2 is FQNNGV. The V end lost 10 bases, the J end lost 0 bases, and 14 bases lay between the germline ends. CDR3 length equals 14 residues.

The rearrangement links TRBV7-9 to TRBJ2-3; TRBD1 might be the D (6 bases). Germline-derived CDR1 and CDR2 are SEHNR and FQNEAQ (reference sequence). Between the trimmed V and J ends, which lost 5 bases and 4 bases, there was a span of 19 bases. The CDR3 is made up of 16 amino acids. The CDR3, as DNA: TGTGCCAGCAGCCAACAATCCGGGACAAACCCAGATACGCAGTATTTT. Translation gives CASSQQSGTNPDTQYF.

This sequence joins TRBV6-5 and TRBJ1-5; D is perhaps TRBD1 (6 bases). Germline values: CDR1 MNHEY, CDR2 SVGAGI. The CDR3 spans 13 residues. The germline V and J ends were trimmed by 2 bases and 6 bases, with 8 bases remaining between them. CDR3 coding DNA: TGTGCCAGCAGTTACAGGGGGGGTCAGCCCCAGCATTTT. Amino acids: CASSYRGGQPQHF.

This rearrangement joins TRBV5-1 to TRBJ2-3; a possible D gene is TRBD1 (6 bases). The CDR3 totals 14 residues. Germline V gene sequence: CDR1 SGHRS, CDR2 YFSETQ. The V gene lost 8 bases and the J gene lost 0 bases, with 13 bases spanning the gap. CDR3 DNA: TGCGCCAGTACACCCGGGACAAGCACAGATACGCAGTATTTT. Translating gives CASTPGTSTDTQYF.

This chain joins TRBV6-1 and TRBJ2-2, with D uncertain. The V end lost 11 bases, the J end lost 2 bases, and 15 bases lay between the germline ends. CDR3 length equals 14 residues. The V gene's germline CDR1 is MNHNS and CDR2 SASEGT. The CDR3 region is CAGTWATNTGELFF. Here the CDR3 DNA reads TGTGCCGGAACGTGGGCCACAAACACCGGGGAGCTGTTTTTT.

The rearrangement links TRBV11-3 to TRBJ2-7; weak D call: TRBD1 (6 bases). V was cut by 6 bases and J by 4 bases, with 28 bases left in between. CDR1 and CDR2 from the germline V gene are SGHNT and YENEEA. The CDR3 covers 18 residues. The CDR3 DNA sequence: TGTGCCAGCAGGGGTTCAGGGGTCATAGGGGCCCCGACATACGAGCAGTACTTC. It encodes CASRGSGVIGAPTYEQYF.

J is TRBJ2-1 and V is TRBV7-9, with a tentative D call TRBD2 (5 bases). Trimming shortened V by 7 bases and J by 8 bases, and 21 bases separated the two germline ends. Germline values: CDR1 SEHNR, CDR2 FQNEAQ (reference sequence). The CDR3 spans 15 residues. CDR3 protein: CASTVPWGVDHEQFF. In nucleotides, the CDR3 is TGTGCCAGCACCGTTCCCTGGGGAGTTGACCATGAGCAGTTCTTC.

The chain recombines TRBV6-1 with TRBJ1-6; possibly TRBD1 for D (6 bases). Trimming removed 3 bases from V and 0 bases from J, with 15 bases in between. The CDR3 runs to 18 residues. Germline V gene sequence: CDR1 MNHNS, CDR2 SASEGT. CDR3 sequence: CASSEQGYRSSYNSPLHF. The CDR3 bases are TGTGCCAGCAGTGAGCAGGGGTACAGGAGCTCCTATAATTCACCCCTCCACTTT.

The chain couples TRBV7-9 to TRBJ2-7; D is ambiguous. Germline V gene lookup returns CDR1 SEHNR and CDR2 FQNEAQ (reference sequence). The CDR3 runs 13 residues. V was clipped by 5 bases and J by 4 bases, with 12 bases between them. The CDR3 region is CASSPSMVYEQYF. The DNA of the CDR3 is TGTGCCAGCAGCCCTAGTATGGTGTACGAGCAGTACTTC.

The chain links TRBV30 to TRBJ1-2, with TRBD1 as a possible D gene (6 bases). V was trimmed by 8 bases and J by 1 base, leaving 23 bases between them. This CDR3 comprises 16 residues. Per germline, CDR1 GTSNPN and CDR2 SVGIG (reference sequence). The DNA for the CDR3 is TGTGCCGGGACCGGGACAAGGGGACGGGGTAACTATGGCTACACCTTC. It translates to CAGTGTRGRGNYGYTF.

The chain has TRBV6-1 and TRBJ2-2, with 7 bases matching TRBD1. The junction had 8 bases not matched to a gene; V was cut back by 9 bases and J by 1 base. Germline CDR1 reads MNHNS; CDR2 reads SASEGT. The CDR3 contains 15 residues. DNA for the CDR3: TGTGCCAGTATGCCGGGACAGTTGAACACCGGGGAGCTGTTTTTT. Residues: CASMPGQLNTGELFF.

The DNA for the CDR3 is TGTGCCAGCAGTTTATCCGGCGCGACTCCTTATGGCTACACCTTC. It yields the protein CASSLSGATPYGYTF. V is TRBV28 and J is TRBJ1-2; the D is unclear. The CDR3 is 15 amino acids. The V end lost 1 base, the J end lost 5 bases, and 14 bases lay between the germline ends. Germline values: CDR1 MDHEN, CDR2 SYDVKM.

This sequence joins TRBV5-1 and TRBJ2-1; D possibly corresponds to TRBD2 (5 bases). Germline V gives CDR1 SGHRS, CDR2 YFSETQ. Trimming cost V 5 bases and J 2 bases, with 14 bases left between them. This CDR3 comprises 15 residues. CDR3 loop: CASRTGSTPYNEQFF. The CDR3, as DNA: TGCGCCAGCAGAACGGGATCGACCCCCTACAATGAGCAGTTCTTC.

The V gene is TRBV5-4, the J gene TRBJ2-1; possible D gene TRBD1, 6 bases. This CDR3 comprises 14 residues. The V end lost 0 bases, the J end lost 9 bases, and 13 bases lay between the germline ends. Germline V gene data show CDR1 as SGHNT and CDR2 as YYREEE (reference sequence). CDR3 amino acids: CASSLAGQGTEQFF. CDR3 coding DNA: TGTGCCAGCAGCTTGGCTGGGCAGGGGACTGAGCAGTTCTTC. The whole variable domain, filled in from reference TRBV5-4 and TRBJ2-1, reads ETGVTQSPTHLIKTRGQQVTLRCSSQSGHNTVSWYQQALGQGPQFIFQYYREEENGRGNFPPRFSGLQFPNYSSELNVNALELDDSALYLCASSLAGQGTEQFFGPGTRLTVL.

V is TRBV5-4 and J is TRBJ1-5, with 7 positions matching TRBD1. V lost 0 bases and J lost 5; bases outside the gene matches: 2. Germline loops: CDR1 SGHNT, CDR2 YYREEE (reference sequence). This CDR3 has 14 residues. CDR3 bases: TGTGCCAGCAGCTTGGAAGGGGGCGATCAGCCCCAGCATTTT. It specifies CASSLEGGDQPQHF.

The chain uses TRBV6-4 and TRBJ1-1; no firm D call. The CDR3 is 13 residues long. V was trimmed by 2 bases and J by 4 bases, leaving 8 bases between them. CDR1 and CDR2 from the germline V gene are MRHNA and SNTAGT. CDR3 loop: CASSDEGGTEAFF. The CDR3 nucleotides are TGTGCCAGCAGTGACGAGGGTGGCACTGAAGCTTTCTTT.

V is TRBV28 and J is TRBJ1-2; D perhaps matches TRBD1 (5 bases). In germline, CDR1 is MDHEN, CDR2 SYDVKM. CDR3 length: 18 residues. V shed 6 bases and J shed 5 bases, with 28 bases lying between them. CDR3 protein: CASSETSVALGGGYGYTF. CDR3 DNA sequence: TGTGCCAGCAGCGAGACCTCGGTCGCCTTGGGGGGGGGATATGGCTACACCTTC.

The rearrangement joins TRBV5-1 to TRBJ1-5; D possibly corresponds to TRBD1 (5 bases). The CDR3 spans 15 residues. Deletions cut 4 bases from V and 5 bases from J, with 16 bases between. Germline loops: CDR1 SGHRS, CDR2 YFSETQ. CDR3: CASSPRGGVDQPQHF. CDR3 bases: TGCGCCAGCAGCCCAAGAGGAGGGGTGGATCAGCCCCAGCATTTT.

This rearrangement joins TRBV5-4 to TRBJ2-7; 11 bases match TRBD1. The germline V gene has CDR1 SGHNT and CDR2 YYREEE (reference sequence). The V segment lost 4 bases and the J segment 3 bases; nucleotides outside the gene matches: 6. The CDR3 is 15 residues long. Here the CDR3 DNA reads TGTGCCAGCAGCGAAAGGGGACAGGGGGGCTACGAGCAGTACTTC. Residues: CASSERGQGGYEQYF.